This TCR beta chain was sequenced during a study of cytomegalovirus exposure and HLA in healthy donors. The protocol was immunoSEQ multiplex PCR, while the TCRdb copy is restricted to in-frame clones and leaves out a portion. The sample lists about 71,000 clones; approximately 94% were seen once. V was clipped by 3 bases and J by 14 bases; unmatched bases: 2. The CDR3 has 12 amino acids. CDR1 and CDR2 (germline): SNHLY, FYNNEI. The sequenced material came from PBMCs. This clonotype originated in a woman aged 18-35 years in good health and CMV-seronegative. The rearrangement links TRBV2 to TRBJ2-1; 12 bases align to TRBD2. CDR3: CASSERTSGKFF. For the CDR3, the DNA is TGTGCCAGCAGTGAGAGGACTAGCGGGAAGTTCTTC.